What follows are 2 T cell receptor beta chains derived from one specimen sequenced in a study of blood T cell repertoires in COVID-19. The method was immunoSEQ multiplex PCR; TCRdb's version includes in-frame clones alone and lacks a portion of them. The sample lists roughly 300,000 clones; roughly 87% were seen once. Material: PBMCs or T cells enriched from blood (not recorded which). The receptor set was obtained from a woman aged 25 to 39 who had recovered from COVID-19.

The V call is TRBV3-1 (or the pseudogene TRBV3-2), the J call TRBJ2-5, with 7 bases matching TRBD1. The V gene end was trimmed by 1 base and the J gene end by 3 bases; junction bases not matched to a gene: 11. This CDR3 comprises 17 residues. In germline, CDR1 is LGHDT, CDR2 YNNKEL (reference sequence). The CDR3 nucleotides read TGTGCCAGCAGCCAAGTGTTAAGGGGGCCTCAAAAAGAGACCCAGTACTTC. Translating gives CASSQVLRGPQKETQYF.

The gene calls are TRBV28 and TRBJ1-6; 7 nucleotides align to TRBD1. The junction had 7 bases not matched to a gene; V was cut back by 10 bases and J by 7 bases. Germline V gene sequence: CDR1 MDHEN, CDR2 SYDVKM. There are 13 residues in the CDR3. This chain's CDR3 is CANRGTVNSPLHF. Here the CDR3 DNA reads TGTGCCAATCGAGGGACAGTGAATTCACCCCTCCACTTT. The variable domain in full, with the rest retrieved from reference TRBV28 and TRBJ1-6, is DVKVTQSSRYLVKRTGEKVFLECVQDMDHENMFWYRQDPGLGLRLIYFSYDVKMKEKGDIPEGYSVSREKKERFSLILESASTNQTSMYLCANRGTVNSPLHFGNGTRLTVT.